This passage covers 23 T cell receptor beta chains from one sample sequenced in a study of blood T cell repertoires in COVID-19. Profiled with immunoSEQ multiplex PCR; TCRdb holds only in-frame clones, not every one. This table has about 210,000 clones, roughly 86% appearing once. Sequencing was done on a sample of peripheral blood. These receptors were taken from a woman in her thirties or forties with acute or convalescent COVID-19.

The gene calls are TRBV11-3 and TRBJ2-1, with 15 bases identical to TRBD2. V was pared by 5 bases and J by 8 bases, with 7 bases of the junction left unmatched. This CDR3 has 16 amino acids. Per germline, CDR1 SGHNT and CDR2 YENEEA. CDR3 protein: CASSPGLAGGKDEQFF. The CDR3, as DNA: TGTGCCAGCAGCCCCGGACTAGCGGGGGGGAAGGATGAGCAGTTCTTC.

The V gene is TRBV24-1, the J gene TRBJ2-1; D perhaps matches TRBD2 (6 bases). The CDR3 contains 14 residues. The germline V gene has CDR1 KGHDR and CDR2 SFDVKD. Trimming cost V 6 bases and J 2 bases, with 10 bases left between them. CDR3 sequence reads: CATSFSGPYNEQFF. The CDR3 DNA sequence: TGTGCCACCAGTTTTAGCGGCCCCTACAATGAGCAGTTCTTC.

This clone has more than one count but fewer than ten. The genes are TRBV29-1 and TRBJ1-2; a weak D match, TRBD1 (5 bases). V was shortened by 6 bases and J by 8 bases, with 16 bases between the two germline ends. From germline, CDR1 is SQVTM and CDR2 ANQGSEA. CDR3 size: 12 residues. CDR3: CSVETELEGYTF. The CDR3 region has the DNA TGCAGCGTGGAGACAGAATTAGAGGGCTACACCTTC.

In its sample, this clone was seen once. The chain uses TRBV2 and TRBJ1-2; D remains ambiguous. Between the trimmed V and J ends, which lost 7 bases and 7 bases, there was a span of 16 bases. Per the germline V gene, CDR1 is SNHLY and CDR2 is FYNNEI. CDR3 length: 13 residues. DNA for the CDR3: TGTGCCAGCAACACCGTGGGAGGGTCTGGCTACACCTTC. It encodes CASNTVGGSGYTF.

The CDR3 loop reads CASSEDGGRGYGYTF. In DNA, the CDR3 is TGTGCCAGCAGTGAAGATGGGGGGAGAGGCTATGGCTACACCTTC. The V gene is TRBV6-4, the J gene TRBJ1-2; D is perhaps TRBD1 (5 bases). V lost 3 bases and J lost 4, with 15 bases in between. The CDR3 extends over 15 amino acids. Germline V CDR1 and CDR2: MRHNA, SNTAGT.

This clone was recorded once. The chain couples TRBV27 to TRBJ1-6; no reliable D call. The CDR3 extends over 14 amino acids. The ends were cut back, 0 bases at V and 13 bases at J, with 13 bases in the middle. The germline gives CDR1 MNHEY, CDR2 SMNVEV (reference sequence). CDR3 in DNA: TGTGCCAGCAGTTTATCTGGCCCACTAACTCCCCTCCACTTT. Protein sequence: CASSLSGPLTPLHF.

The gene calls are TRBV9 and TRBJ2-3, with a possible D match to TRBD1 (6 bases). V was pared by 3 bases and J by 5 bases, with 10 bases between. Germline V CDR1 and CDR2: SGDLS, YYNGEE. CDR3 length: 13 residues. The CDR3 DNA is TGTGCCAGCAGCGGGCGAGGGGGAGATACGCAGTATTTT. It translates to CASSGRGGDTQYF. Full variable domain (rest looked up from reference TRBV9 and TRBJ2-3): DSGVTQTPKHLITATGQRVTLRCSPRSGDLSVYWYQQSLDQGLQFLIQYYNGEERAKGNILERFSAQQFPDLHSELNLSSLELGDSALYFCASSGRGGDTQYFGPGTRLTVL.

CDR3 protein: CATSRDRADEAFF. The CDR3 DNA reads TGTGCCACGTCACGGGACAGGGCGGATGAAGCTTTCTTT. The chain is built from TRBV7-3 and TRBJ1-1; TRBD1 agrees at 9 bases. Germline CDR1 reads SGHTA; CDR2 reads FQGTGA. CDR3 length equals 13 residues. Losses at the gene ends were 10 bases for V and 7 bases for J; bases not matched to a gene: 10.

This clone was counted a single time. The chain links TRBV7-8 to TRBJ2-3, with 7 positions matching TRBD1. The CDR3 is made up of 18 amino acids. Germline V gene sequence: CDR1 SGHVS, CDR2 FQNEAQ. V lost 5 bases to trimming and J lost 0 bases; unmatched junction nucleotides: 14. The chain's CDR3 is CASSPKYRGLPSTDTQYF. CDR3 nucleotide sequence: TGTGCCAGCAGCCCCAAATACAGGGGATTGCCTAGCACAGATACGCAGTATTTT.

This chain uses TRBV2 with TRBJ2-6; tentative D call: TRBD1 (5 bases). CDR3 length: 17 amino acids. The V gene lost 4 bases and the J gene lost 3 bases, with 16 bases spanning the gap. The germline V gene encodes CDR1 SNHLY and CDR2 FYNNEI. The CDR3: CASSVGIGAGGANVLTF. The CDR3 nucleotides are TGTGCCAGCAGTGTTGGTATTGGGGCTGGTGGGGCCAACGTCCTGACTTTC.

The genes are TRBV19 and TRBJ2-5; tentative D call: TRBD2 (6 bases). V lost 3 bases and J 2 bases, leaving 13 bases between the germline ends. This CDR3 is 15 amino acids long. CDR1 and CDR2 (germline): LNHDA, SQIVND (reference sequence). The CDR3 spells CASSIEAGLQETQYF. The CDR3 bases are TGTGCCAGTAGTATCGAGGCGGGGCTACAAGAGACCCAGTACTTC.

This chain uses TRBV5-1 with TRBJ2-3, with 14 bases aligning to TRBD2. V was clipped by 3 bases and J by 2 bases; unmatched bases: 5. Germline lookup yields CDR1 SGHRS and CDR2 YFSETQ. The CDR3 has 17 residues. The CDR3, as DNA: TGCGCCAGCAGCTCCGGGACTAGCGGGGGACCCACAGATACGCAGTATTTT. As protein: CASSSGTSGGPTDTQYF.

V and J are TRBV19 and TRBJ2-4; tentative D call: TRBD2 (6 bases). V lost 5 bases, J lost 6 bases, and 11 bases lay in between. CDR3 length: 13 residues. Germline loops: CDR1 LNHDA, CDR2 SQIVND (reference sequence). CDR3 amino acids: CASSHGRGNIQYF. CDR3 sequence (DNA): TGTGCCAGTAGTCATGGGCGGGGAAACATTCAGTACTTC. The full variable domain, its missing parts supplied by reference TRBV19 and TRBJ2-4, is DGGITQSPKYLFRKEGQNVTLSCEQNLNHDAMYWYRQDPGQGLRLIYYSQIVNDFQKGDIAEGYSVSREKKESFPLTVTSAQKNPTAFYLCASSHGRGNIQYFGAGTRLSVL.

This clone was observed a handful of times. The CDR3 DNA sequence: TGTGCTAGTGGTTTGAATCTCCGGACTGACTCCTATAATTCACCCCTCCACTTT. Translating it yields CASGLNLRTDSYNSPLHF. The rearrangement uses TRBV12-5 and TRBJ1-6; no firm D call. V gave up 2 bases and J gave up 0 bases, with 14 bases separating them. The CDR3 runs to 18 residues. Looked up from germline, CDR1 is LGHNT and CDR2 is FRNRAP.

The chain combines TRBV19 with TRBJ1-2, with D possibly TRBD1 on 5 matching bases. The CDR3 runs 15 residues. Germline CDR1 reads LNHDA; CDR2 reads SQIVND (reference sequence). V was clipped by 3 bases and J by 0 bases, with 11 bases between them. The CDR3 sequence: CASSIRGTANYGYTF. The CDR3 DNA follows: TGTGCCAGTAGTATTAGGGGAACCGCTAACTATGGCTACACCTTC. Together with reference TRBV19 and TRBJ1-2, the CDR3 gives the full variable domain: DGGITQSPKYLFRKEGQNVTLSCEQNLNHDAMYWYRQDPGQGLRLIYYSQIVNDFQKGDIAEGYSVSREKKESFPLTVTSAQKNPTAFYLCASSIRGTANYGYTFGSGTRLTVV.

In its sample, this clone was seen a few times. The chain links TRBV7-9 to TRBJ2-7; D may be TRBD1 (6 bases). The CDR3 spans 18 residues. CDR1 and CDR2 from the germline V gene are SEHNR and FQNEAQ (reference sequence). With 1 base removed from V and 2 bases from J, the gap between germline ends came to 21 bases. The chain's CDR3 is CASSLGRRGQHQTYEQYF. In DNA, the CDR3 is TGTGCCAGCAGCTTAGGACGGAGAGGACAGCATCAAACCTACGAGCAGTACTTC.

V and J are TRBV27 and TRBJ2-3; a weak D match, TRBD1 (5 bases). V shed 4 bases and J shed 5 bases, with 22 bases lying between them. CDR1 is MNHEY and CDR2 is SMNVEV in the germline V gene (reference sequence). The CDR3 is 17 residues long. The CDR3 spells CASSWDTGNLVVDTQYF. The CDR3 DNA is TGTGCCAGCAGTTGGGATACAGGCAATTTAGTTGTAGATACGCAGTATTTT.

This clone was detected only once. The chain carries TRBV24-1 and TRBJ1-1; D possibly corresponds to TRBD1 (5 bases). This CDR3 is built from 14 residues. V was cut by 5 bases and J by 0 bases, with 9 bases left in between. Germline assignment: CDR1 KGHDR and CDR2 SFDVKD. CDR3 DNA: TGTGCCACCAGTGTTCAGGACATGAACACTGAAGCTTTCTTT. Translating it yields CATSVQDMNTEAFF.

The CDR3 bases are TGTGCCAGCAGTCTTGGAGTGAATGAAAAACTGTTTTTT. Protein product: CASSLGVNEKLFF. The V and J genes are TRBV27 and TRBJ1-4; no firm D call. Germline V CDR1 and CDR2: MNHEY, SMNVEV (reference sequence). CDR3 length: 13 amino acids. The V end was cut by 5 bases, the J end by 5 bases, with 9 bases between. The full variable domain, rest sourced from reference TRBV27 and TRBJ1-4, is EAQVTQNPRYLITVTGKKLTVTCSQNMNHEYMSWYRQDPGLGLRQIYYSMNVEVTDKGDVPEGYKVSRKEKRNFPLILESPSPNQTSLYFCASSLGVNEKLFFGSGTQLSVL.

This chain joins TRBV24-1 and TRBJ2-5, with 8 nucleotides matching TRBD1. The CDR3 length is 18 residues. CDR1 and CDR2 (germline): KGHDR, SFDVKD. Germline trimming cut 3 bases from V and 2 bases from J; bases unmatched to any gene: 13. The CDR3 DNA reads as TGTGCCACCAGTGATGCCGCCTCAGGGGGCCAAGTACAAGAGACCCAGTACTTC. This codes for CATSDAASGGQVQETQYF.

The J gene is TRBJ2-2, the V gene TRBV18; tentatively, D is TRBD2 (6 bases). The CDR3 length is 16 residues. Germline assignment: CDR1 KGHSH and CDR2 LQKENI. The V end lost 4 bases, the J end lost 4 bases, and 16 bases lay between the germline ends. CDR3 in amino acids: CASSRDFTTSTGELFF. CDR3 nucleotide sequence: TGTGCCAGCTCACGGGACTTCACTACATCCACCGGGGAGCTGTTTTTT.

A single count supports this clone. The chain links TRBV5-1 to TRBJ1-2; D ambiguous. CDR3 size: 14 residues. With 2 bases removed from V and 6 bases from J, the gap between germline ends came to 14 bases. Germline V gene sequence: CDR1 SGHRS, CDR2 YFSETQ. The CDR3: CASSLNPDFDGYTF. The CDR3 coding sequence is TGCGCCAGCAGCTTAAACCCCGACTTTGATGGCTACACCTTC.

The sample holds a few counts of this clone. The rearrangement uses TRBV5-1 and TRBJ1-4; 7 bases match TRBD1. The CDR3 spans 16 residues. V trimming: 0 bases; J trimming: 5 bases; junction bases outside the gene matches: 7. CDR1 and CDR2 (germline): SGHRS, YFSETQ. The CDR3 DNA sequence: TGCGCCAGCAGCTTGGGACAGGGTTCACACAATGAAAAACTGTTTTTT. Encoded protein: CASSLGQGSHNEKLFF.